These 27 T cell receptor beta chains came from one sample sequenced in a study of blood T cells in healthy people across ages. Sample-barcoded 5' priming and a J-beta primer mix drove a second PCR of 7 to 11 cycles. One entry per CDR3 protein results from TCRdb running MiXCR on the 5' RACE reads. The table records hundreds of thousands of distinct CDR3 sequences, 58% of them present only once. Sequencing input: blood. The receptor source for this set is a man in his thirties or forties in good health.

The chain joins TRBV19 to TRBJ2-1; D is perhaps TRBD1 (5 bases). Trimming pared 6 bases from V and 15 bases from J, leaving 27 bases between. The CDR3 runs to 15 residues. Germline CDR1 LNHDA, CDR2 SQIVND (reference sequence). The CDR3 nucleotides are TGTGCCAGTAGCCCCCGTCAGGGCTGGAACTCGGTATGGTTCTTC. Its protein product is CASSPRQGWNSVWFF.

This clonotype was seen only once. This chain joins TRBV7-2 and TRBJ2-3; the match to TRBD2 covers 8 bases. The CDR3 extends over 17 amino acids. Germline assignment: CDR1 SGHTA and CDR2 FQGNSA. J lost 0 bases, V lost 1 base, and 6 bases had no gene match. The CDR3: CASSLGSSGSSTDTQYF. The CDR3 region has the DNA TGTGCCAGCAGCTTAGGAAGCAGCGGGAGCAGCACAGATACGCAGTATTTT.

With regard to this clonotype: This could be a read error, since a much larger clone is one nucleotide away. V is TRBV5-1 and J is TRBJ1-1; D possibly corresponds to TRBD1 (5 bases). Trimming cost V 1 base and J 3 bases, with 16 bases left between them. Germline assignment: CDR1 SGHRS and CDR2 YFSETQ. This CDR3 is built from 16 residues. The CDR3 DNA is TGCGCCAGCAGCTTGAGCCAGGGAGGGTCGGACACTGAAGCTTTCTTT. Translating gives CASSLSQGGSDTEAFF.

This clonotype was seen a few times. The V and J genes are TRBV10-3 and TRBJ1-2; D call uncertain. The V end was cut by 3 bases, the J end by 4 bases, with 6 bases between. The CDR3 sequence is 12 residues long. CDR1 is ENHRY and CDR2 is SYGVKD in the germline V gene. The CDR3 reads CAISEGPYGYTF. CDR3 nucleotide sequence: TGTGCCATCAGTGAAGGCCCCTATGGCTACACCTTC.

This clonotype has just a few counts. V gene TRBV6-2 or TRBV6-3 combines with J gene TRBJ2-7, with D possibly TRBD2 on 5 matching bases. The V gene lost 8 bases and the J gene lost 9 bases, with 11 bases spanning the gap. This CDR3 contains 10 residues. Germline V gene lookup returns CDR1 MNHEY and CDR2 SVGEGT. CDR3 amino acids: CASGLAGQYF. The DNA for the CDR3 is TGTGCCAGCGGACTTGCGGGGCAGTACTTC.

This chain uses TRBV4-1 with TRBJ2-1; the D is unclear. The V end was cut by 0 bases, the J end by 3 bases, with 6 bases between. Per germline, CDR1 MGHRA and CDR2 YSYEKL. This CDR3 region has 14 residues. CDR3 sequence reads: CASSQELVYNEQFF. The CDR3 nucleotides are TGCGCCAGCAGCCAAGAGCTGGTCTACAATGAGCAGTTCTTC.

The chain is built from TRBV25-1 and TRBJ1-1; D not certain. Germline CDR1 reads MGHDK; CDR2 reads SYGVNS. The ends were cut back, 7 bases at V and 7 bases at J, with 10 bases in the middle. The CDR3 consists of 11 residues. For the CDR3, the DNA is TGTGCCAGCAAAGGTTCAATTGAAGCTTTCTTT. Translation: CASKGSIEAFF. Full variable domain (remainder filled in from reference TRBV25-1 and TRBJ1-1): EADIYQTPRYLVIGTGKKITLECSQTMGHDKMYWYQQDPGMELHLIHYSYGVNSTEKGDLSSESTVSRIRTEHFPLTLESARPSHTSQYLCASKGSIEAFFGQGTRLTVV.

The V call is TRBV29-1, the J call TRBJ1-4; D is unclear. Deletions cut 4 bases from V and 5 bases from J, with 14 bases between. Germline-derived CDR1 and CDR2 are SQVTM and ANQGSEA. This CDR3 has 14 residues. CDR3 sequence (DNA): TGCAGCGTTGTAAGATTTGGGCAGAATGAAAAACTGTTTTTT. Amino acid sequence: CSVVRFGQNEKLFF.

This chain joins TRBV5-1 and TRBJ1-1; D possibly corresponds to TRBD1 (5 bases). CDR3 length: 14 amino acids. V was trimmed by 0 bases and J by 0 bases, leaving 6 bases between them. Germline V gene sequence: CDR1 SGHRS, CDR2 YFSETQ. Written as DNA, the CDR3 is TGCGCCAGCAGCTTGGGGGGGATGAACACTGAAGCTTTCTTT. Protein: CASSLGGMNTEAFF. The full variable domain, in which reference TRBV5-1 and TRBJ1-1 provide the parts outside the CDR3, is KAGVTQTPRYLIKTRGQQVTLSCSPISGHRSVSWYQQTPGQGLQFLFEYFSETQRNKGNFPGRFSGRQFSNSRSEMNVSTLELGDSALYLCASSLGGMNTEAFFGQGTRLTVV.

This clonotype was picked up a small number of times. This sequence joins TRBV6-5 and TRBJ2-7; unclear D gene. CDR1 is MNHEY and CDR2 is SVGAGI in the germline V gene. The CDR3 contains 14 residues. The ends were cut back, 6 bases at V and 0 bases at J, with 12 bases in the middle. The CDR3 sequence: CASRRGRGSYEQYF. The CDR3 DNA reads as TGTGCCAGCAGGCGCGGCAGAGGCTCCTACGAGCAGTACTTC.

V is TRBV11-2 and J is TRBJ2-3, with 8 bases lining up with TRBD2. The CDR3 runs 15 residues. Germline V gene data show CDR1 as SGHAT and CDR2 as FQNNGV. After removal of 1 base from V and 4 bases from J, the junction contained 4 bases not matched to a gene. The CDR3 region is CASSLVGGRSDTQYF. Here the CDR3 DNA reads TGTGCCAGCAGCTTAGTGGGCGGGAGGTCAGATACGCAGTATTTT.

The chain couples TRBV6-5 to TRBJ2-1, with 11 positions matching TRBD1. The CDR3 extends over 16 amino acids. Germline-derived CDR1 and CDR2 are MNHEY and SVGAGI. V was clipped by 2 bases and J by 8 bases; unmatched bases: 8. The CDR3 DNA reads TGTGCCAGCAGTTACCGGACAGGGGGCGTATTCCATGAGCAGTTCTTC. Encoded protein: CASSYRTGGVFHEQFF.

This clonotype was found a few times. The V call is TRBV6-1, the J call TRBJ1-1; unclear D gene. Looked up from germline, CDR1 is MNHNS and CDR2 is SASEGT. CDR3 length: 12 amino acids. V was trimmed by 5 bases and J by 5 bases, leaving 9 bases between them. In DNA form, the CDR3 reads TGTGCCAGCAGTTCCACGGGGACTGAAGCTTTCTTT. This encodes CASSSTGTEAFF.

The chain joins TRBV20-1 to TRBJ1-2; maybe TRBD1 (5 bases). The germline V and J ends were trimmed by 4 bases and 6 bases, with 15 bases remaining between them. This CDR3 comprises 13 residues. The V gene's germline CDR1 is DFQATT and CDR2 SNEGSKA (reference sequence). The CDR3 nucleotides are TGCAGTGCTAAGGACACCCTTAGGAATGGCTACACCTTC. It specifies CSAKDTLRNGYTF.

The chain joins TRBV25-1 to TRBJ1-6; D may be TRBD1 (6 bases). Trimming removed 11 bases at V and 10 bases at J, with 18 bases between. CDR3 length: 13 amino acids. The germline V gene has CDR1 MGHDK and CDR2 SYGVNS. CDR3 in DNA: TGTGCCGGCAAGGGGGACCATGAATCACCCCTCCACTTT. Translated: CAGKGDHESPLHF.

The genes are TRBV14 and TRBJ1-1; perhaps TRBD1 as D (5 bases). CDR1 is SGHDN, CDR2 FVKESK, per germline. With 0 bases removed from V and 11 bases from J, the gap between germline ends came to 19 bases. The CDR3 sequence is 15 residues long. The CDR3 bases are TGTGCCAGCAGCCAAGATGCTTACGTTGGAGGGGACGCTTTCTTT. It specifies CASSQDAYVGGDAFF.

The chain has TRBV4-3 and TRBJ2-6; D unclear. Looked up from germline, CDR1 is LGHNA and CDR2 is YSLEER. This CDR3 is 19 amino acids long. The V gene lost 2 bases and the J gene lost 0 bases, with 17 bases spanning the gap. For the CDR3, the DNA is TGCGCCAGCAGCCAAACATCACGCCGGGCAAACTCTGGGGCCAACGTCCTGACTTTC. It encodes CASSQTSRRANSGANVLTF.

The V gene is TRBV7-9, the J gene TRBJ2-3; no clear D. This CDR3 comprises 16 residues. Trimming shortened V by 5 bases and J by 0 bases, and 15 bases separated the two germline ends. Germline values: CDR1 SEHNR, CDR2 FQNEAQ (reference sequence). The CDR3 sequence: CASSARSYHSTDTQYF. The CDR3 nucleotides are TGTGCCAGCAGCGCCCGTTCGTATCATAGCACAGATACGCAGTATTTT.

The chain employs TRBV11-2 and TRBJ1-5; no firm D call. CDR3 size: 14 residues. The germline V and J ends were trimmed by 1 base and 4 bases, with 8 bases remaining between them. The V gene's germline CDR1 is SGHAT and CDR2 FQNNGV. CDR3 residues: CASSLAEGNQPQHF. The CDR3, as DNA: TGTGCCAGCAGCTTAGCTGAAGGAAATCAGCCCCAGCATTTT.

The V call is TRBV4-2, the J call TRBJ2-7; D is ambiguous. From germline, CDR1 is LGHNA and CDR2 YNFKEQ. This CDR3 has 14 amino acids. V lost 0 bases and J 2 bases, leaving 8 bases between the germline ends. CDR3 amino acids: CASSQDGWAYEQYF. The CDR3 nucleotides read TGTGCCAGCAGCCAAGACGGATGGGCCTACGAGCAGTACTTC.

The gene calls are TRBV7-6 and TRBJ2-5; no definite D call. Germline CDR1 and CDR2: SGHVS and FNYEAQ. This CDR3 region has 14 residues. Trimming shortened V by 1 base and J by 10 bases, and 16 bases separated the two germline ends. The CDR3 nucleotides are TGTGCCAGCAGCTTAGATCAGGTTAACCCGGGCCAGTACTTC. Translating it yields CASSLDQVNPGQYF. The full variable domain, rest sourced from reference TRBV7-6 and TRBJ2-5, is GAGVSQSPRYKVTKRGQDVALRCDPISGHVSLYWYRQALGQGPEFLTYFNYEAQQDKSGLPNDRFSAERPEGSISTLTIQRTEQRDSAMYRCASSLDQVNPGQYFGPGTRLLVL.

This clonotype was observed a handful of times. This sequence joins TRBV7-2 and TRBJ2-7; D possibly corresponds to TRBD1 (6 bases). With 4 bases removed from V and 2 bases from J, the gap between germline ends came to 12 bases. The CDR3 is made up of 14 amino acids. The germline CDR1 and CDR2 sequences are SGHTA and FQGNSA. The CDR3 DNA reads as TGTGCCAGCAGCTCCCCGACAGGCGCCTACGAGCAGTACTTC. Protein sequence: CASSSPTGAYEQYF.

Details on this clonotype: One end of the junction fails to match germline, which may point to a read error. J is TRBJ2-1 and V is TRBV20-1; unclear D gene. This CDR3 is 14 amino acids long. Germline CDR1 and CDR2: DFQATT and SNEGSKA (reference sequence). The CDR3 protein is CSARGGSSYNGQFF. The DNA for the CDR3 is TGCAGTGCTAGGGGTGGAAGCTCCTACAATGGGCAGTTCTTC.

The J gene is TRBJ2-3, the V gene TRBV20-1; D unclear. V lost 3 bases and J lost 6, with 7 bases in between. Germline assignment: CDR1 DFQATT and CDR2 SNEGSKA (reference sequence). There are 11 residues in the CDR3. CDR3 nucleotides: TGCAGTGCTAGTGTATTCGATACGCAGTATTTT. Its protein is CSASVFDTQYF.

The V gene is TRBV6-5, the J gene TRBJ2-7, with 8 nucleotides matching TRBD2. Germline lookup yields CDR1 MNHEY and CDR2 SVGAGI. Unmatched junction bases numbered 6, after V lost 5 bases and J lost 0 bases. This CDR3 is built from 15 residues. CDR3 DNA sequence: TGTGCCAGCAGTACGGGACTAGGGGTCTCCTACGAGCAGTACTTC. This gives the protein CASSTGLGVSYEQYF.

This sequence joins TRBV4-3 and TRBJ1-4; D remains unclear. Germline assignment: CDR1 LGHNA and CDR2 YSLEER. The CDR3 loop spans 13 amino acids. Trimming took off 5 bases at V and 11 bases at J, with 15 bases between the two ends. The chain's CDR3 is CASSEGIGLKLFF. The CDR3 DNA reads TGCGCCAGCAGCGAAGGGATCGGGTTGAAACTGTTTTTT.

The V and J genes are TRBV20-1 and TRBJ2-1, with TRBD2 identical over 12 bases. J was trimmed by 5 bases and V by 7 bases; bases with no gene match: 12. Germline V CDR1 and CDR2: DFQATT, SNEGSKA (reference sequence). The CDR3 loop spans 16 amino acids. The CDR3 DNA follows: TGCAGTGGGGGGTCTAGCGGGAGGGCGCCAAACAATGAGCAGTTCTTC. Protein product: CSGGSSGRAPNNEQFF.